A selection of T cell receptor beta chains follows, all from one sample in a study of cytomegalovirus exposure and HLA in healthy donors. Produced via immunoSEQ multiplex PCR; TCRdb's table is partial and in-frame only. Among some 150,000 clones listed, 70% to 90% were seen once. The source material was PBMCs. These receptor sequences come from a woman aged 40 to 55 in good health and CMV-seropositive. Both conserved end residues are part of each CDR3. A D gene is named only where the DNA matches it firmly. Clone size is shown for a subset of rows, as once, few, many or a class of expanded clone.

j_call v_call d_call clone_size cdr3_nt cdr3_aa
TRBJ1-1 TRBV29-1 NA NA TGCAGCGTTTGGTACAGTTTGAACACTGAAGCTTTCTTT CSVWYSLNTEAFF
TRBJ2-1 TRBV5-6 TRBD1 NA TGTGCCAGCAGCGAGGGACAGGGGGACAATGAGCAGTTCTTC CASSEGQGDNEQFF
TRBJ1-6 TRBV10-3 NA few TGTGCCATAGTCCAATCGGGTTCACCCCTCCACTTT CAIVQSGSPLHF
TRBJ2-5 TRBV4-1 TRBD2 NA TGCGCCAGCAGCCAAGCGGTTGGACTAGCGGGACAGAAAGAGACCCAGTACTTC CASSQAVGLAGQKETQYF
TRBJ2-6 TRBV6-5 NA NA TGTGCCAGCAGTTACTCCGTCTCTGGGGCCAACGTCCTGACTTTC CASSYSVSGANVLTF
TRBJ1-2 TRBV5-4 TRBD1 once TGTGCCAGCAGCTCGAACCCGGGACAGACCCTCTACACCTTC CASSSNPGQTLYTF
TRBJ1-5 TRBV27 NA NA TGTGCCAGCGCACGGACCCGCGGGACGGCGAATCAGCCCCAGCATTTT CASARTRGTANQPQHF
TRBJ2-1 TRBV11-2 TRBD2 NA TGTGCCAGCAGCCCAATAATTAGCGGGAGCTCCTACAATGAGCAGTTCTTC CASSPIISGSSYNEQFF
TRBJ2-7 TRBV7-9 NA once TGTTCCAGCAGCTTAGGGCGGGCGCCGAGCTCCTACGAGCAGTACTTC CSSSLGRAPSSYEQYF
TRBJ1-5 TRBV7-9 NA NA TGTTCCAGCAGCTCGACTAATCAGCCCCAGCATTTT CSSSSTNQPQHF
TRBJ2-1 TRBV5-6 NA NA TGTGCCAGCAGCTGGTTTTTGAGCTCCTACAATGAGCAGTTCTTC CASSWFLSSYNEQFF
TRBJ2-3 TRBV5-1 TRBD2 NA TGCGCCAGCAGCCAGGGTATGACTAGCCCCACAGATACGCAGTATTTT CASSQGMTSPTDTQYF
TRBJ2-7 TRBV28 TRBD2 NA TGTGCCAGCAGTTTGGGACTAGCTCTCTACGAGCAGTACTTC CASSLGLALYEQYF
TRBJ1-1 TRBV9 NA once TGTGCCAGCAGCCCTCAAGGAGGGAGGATGGTAAACACTGAAGCTTTCTTT CASSPQGGRMVNTEAFF
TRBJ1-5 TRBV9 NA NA TGTGCCAGCAGCGCCGGACAGACTAGCAATCAGCCCCAGCATTTT CASSAGQTSNQPQHF
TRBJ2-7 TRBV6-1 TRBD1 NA TGTGCCAGCACCCAGGGGGACAGGGGTTACGAGCAGTACTTC CASTQGDRGYEQYF
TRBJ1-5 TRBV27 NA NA TGTGCCAGCAGTGAAAGGTTGACAGGACGCAATCAGCCCCAGCATTTT CASSERLTGRNQPQHF
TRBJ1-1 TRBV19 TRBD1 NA TGTGCCAGTAGCAGACAGGGCACTGAGGCTTTCTTT CASSRQGTEAFF
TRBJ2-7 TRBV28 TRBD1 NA TGTGCCAGCAGCGCCGAGGCAGGGGGCATAAACGAGCAGTACTTC CASSAEAGGINEQYF
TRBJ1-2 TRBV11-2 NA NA TGTGCCAGCAGCTTACGCCCCCCGGGACACCACTATGGCTACACCTTC CASSLRPPGHHYGYTF
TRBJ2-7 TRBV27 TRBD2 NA TGTGCCAGCACAGAGAGCCTAGCGGGCCCTGGGGAGCAGTACTTC CASTESLAGPGEQYF
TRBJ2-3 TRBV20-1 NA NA TGCAGTGCTAGTGTAAATACGCAGTATTTT CSASVNTQYF
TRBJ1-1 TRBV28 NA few TGTGCCAGCAGTTTAGGACTAGGGGGCACTGAAGCTTTCTTT CASSLGLGGTEAFF
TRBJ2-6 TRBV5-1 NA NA TGCGCCAGCACCCCCGAGGGCGGCGTCCTGACTTTC CASTPEGGVLTF
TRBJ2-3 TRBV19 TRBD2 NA TGTGCCAGTAGTATAGAGCTAGCGGCGGATACGCAGTATTTT CASSIELAADTQYF
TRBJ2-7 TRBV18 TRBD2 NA TGTGCCAGCTCACCACCCCTAGCGGGAGTTTACGAGCAGTACTTC CASSPPLAGVYEQYF
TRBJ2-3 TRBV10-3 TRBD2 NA TGTGCCATTCGGGGTGGGGGGACTAGCTCGCCCAGACCAGATACGCAGTATTTT CAIRGGGTSSPRPDTQYF
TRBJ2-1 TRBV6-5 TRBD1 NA TGTGCCAGCAGACGCCGGGACAGGGAGGTGGGTGAGCAGTTCTTC CASRRRDREVGEQFF
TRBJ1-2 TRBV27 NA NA TGTGCCAGCAGTTTCAGGGCTAACTATGGCTACACCTTC CASSFRANYGYTF
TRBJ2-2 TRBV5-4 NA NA TGTGCCAGCAGCTCAATGGCGGGGATGAACACCGGGGAGCTGTTTTTT CASSSMAGMNTGELFF
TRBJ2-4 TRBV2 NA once TGTGCCACCATAGACAGGAACCGAAACATTCAGTACTTC CATIDRNRNIQYF
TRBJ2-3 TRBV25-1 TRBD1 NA TGTGCCAGCAGGGACAGGGCCACAGATACGCAGTATTTT CASRDRATDTQYF
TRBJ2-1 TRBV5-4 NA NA TGTGCCAGCAGCTTGGCCGCTAGCGAGTACAATGAGCAGTTCTTC CASSLAASEYNEQFF
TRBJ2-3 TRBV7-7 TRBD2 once TGCGCCAGCAGCCCAGGACTAGCGGGAGGGATGAATACGCAGTATTTT CASSPGLAGGMNTQYF
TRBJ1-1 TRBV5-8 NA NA TGTGCCAGCCGAGTGGTTGGGGGGGCTGAAGCTTTCTTT CASRVVGGAEAFF
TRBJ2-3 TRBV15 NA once TGTGCCACCAACTCCAGGGTGGGTACAGATACGCAGTATTTT CATNSRVGTDTQYF
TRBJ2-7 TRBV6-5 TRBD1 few TGTGCCAGCAGTTACTCGAACAGGGGCCAAGGGGAGCAGTACTTC CASSYSNRGQGEQYF
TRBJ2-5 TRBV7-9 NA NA TGTGCCAGCAGCTTAAGCGCAGGACTGGGGCAGTACTTC CASSLSAGLGQYF
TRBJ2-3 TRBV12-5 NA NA TGTGCTAGTGGTTTGGATTTCTCAGATACGCAGTATTTT CASGLDFSDTQYF
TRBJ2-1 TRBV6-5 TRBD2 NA TGTGCCAGCAGCTACGGCGTAGCGGGAGGGCCACAGGGGCAGTTCTTC CASSYGVAGGPQGQFF
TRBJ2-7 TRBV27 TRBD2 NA TGTGCCAGCAGTCCCTGGGCGGGAGGTTACGAGCAGTACTTC CASSPWAGGYEQYF
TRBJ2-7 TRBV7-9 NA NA TGTTCCAGCAGCTTACTAACCGGGGGCTACGAGCAGTACTTC CSSSLLTGGYEQYF
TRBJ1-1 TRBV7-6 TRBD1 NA TGTGCCAGCAGCCTCGGGACAGGGGTTACTGAAGCTTTCTTT CASSLGTGVTEAFF
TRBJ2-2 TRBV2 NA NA TGTGCCAGCAAAGACCGGGTCCCCAACACCGGGGAGCTGTTTTTT CASKDRVPNTGELFF
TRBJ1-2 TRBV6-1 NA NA TGTGCCAGCAGGTTGGAGACGCGTGGCTATGGCTACACCTTC CASRLETRGYGYTF
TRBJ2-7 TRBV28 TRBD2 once TGTGCCAGCAGTTTTCGCACTAGCGGGAGGATGAACGAGCAGTACTTC CASSFRTSGRMNEQYF
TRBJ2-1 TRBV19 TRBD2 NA TGTGCCAGTAGTATAGAGGGACTAGCGGGAGGGCCGTTGGGGAATGAGCAGTTCTTC CASSIEGLAGGPLGNEQFF
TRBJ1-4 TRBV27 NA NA TGTGCCAGCAGTCGATCTCTGGGGGCGAGGAATGAAAAACTGTTTTTT CASSRSLGARNEKLFF
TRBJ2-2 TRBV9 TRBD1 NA TGTGCCAGCAGCGCCCGACAGGGTCCCAACACCGGGGAGCTGTTTTTT CASSARQGPNTGELFF
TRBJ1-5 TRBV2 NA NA TGTGCCAGCAGTGAAGTTCGGACAAGCAATCAGCCCCAGCATTTT CASSEVRTSNQPQHF
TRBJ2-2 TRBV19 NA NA TGTGCCAGTAGTATCCCGGGGTTAGCCACCGGGGAGCTGTTTTTT CASSIPGLATGELFF
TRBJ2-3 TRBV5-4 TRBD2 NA TGTGCCAGCAGCCTTAAGACTAGCGGGAGGGTCGATACGCAGTATTTT CASSLKTSGRVDTQYF
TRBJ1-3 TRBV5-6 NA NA TGTGCCAGCAGCTTTTACAGCCTCTCTGGAAACACCATATATTTT CASSFYSLSGNTIYF
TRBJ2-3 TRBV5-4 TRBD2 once TGTGCCAGCAGCCCAGGGACTAGCGTGTTCGATACGCAGTATTTT CASSPGTSVFDTQYF